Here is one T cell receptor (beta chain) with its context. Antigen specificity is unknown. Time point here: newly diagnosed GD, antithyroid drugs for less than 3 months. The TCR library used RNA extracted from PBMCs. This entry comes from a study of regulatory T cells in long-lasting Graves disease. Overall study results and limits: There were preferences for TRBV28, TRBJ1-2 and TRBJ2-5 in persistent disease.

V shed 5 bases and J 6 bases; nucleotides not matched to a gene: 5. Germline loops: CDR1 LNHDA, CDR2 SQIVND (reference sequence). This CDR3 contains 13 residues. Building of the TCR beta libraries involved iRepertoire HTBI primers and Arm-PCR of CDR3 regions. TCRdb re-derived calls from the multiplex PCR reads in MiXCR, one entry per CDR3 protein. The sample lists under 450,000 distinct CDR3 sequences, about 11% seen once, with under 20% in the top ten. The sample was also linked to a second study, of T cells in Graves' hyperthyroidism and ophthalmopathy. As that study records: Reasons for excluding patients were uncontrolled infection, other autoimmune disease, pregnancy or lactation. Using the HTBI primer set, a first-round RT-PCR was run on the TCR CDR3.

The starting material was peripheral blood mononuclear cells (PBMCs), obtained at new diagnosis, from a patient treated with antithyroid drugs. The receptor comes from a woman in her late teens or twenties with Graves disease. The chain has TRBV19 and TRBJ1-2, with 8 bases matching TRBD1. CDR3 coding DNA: TGTGCCAGTAGTCCGACAGGGGACCATGGCTACACCTTC. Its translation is CASSPTGDHGYTF.